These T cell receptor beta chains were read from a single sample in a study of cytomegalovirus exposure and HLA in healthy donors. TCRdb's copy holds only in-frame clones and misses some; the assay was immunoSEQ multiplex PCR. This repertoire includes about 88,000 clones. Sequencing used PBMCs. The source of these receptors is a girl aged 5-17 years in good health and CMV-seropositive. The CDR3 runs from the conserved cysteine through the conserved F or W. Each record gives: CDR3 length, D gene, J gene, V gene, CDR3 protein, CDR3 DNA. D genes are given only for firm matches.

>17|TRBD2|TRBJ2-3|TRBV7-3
CASSPDGSGRSTDTQYF
TGTGCCAGCAGCCCGGATGGCAGCGGGAGGAGCACAGATACGCAGTATTTT
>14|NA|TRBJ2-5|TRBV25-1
CASSSRGTEETQYF
TGTGCCAGCAGTAGCCGGGGGACAGAAGAGACCCAGTACTTC
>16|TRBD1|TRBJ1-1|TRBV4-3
CASSQGTGEKNTEAFF
TGCGCCAGCAGCCAGGGTACAGGGGAAAAAAATACTGAAGCTTTCTTT
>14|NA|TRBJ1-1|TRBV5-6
CASSLAQLNTEAFF
TGTGCCAGCAGCTTGGCACAGCTGAACACTGAAGCTTTCTTT
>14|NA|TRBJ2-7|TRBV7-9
CASSPQGEIYEQYF
TGTGCCAGCAGCCCCCAGGGCGAGATCTACGAGCAGTACTTC
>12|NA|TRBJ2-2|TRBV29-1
CSVAANTGELFF
TGCAGCGTGGCAGCGAACACCGGGGAGCTGTTTTTT
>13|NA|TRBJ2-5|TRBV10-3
CAISVGGSETQYF
TGTGCCATCAGTGTTGGAGGATCAGAGACCCAGTACTTC
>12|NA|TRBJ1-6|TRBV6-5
CASRARESPLHF
TGTGCCAGCAGGGCCCGGGAGTCACCCCTCCACTTT
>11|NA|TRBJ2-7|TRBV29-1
CSVVSSYEQYF
TGCAGCGTTGTTTCCAGCTACGAGCAGTACTTC
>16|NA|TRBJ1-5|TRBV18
CASSPGSQGSEQPQHF
TGTGCCAGCTCACCAGGAAGCCAGGGGTCCGAGCAGCCCCAGCATTTT
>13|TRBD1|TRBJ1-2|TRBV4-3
CASSQGTGLGYTF
TGCGCCAGCAGCCAAGGGACAGGGCTTGGCTACACCTTC
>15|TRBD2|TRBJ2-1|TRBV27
CASSLRLAVRDEQFF
TGTGCCAGCAGTCTTCGACTAGCGGTAAGGGATGAGCAGTTCTTC
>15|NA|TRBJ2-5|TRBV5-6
CASSLEARSVETQYF
TGTGCCAGCAGCCTGGAGGCTAGATCCGTGGAGACCCAGTACTTC
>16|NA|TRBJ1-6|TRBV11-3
CASSTSQSSYNSPLHF
TGTGCCAGCAGCACTAGCCAGAGCTCCTATAATTCACCCCTCCACTTT
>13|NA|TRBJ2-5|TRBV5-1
CASSLVEKETQYF
TGCGCCAGCAGCTTGGTGGAGAAAGAGACCCAGTACTTC
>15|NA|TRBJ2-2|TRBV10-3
CAISGEDYRTGELFF
TGTGCCATCAGTGGAGAGGACTACCGCACCGGGGAGCTGTTTTTT
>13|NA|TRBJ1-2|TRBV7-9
CASSLFSGGGYTF
TGTGCCAGCAGCTTATTCTCGGGGGGTGGCTACACCTTC
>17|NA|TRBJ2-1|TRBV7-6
CASSVHLRRDSYNEQFF
TGTGCCAGCAGCGTACATCTGCGGAGGGACTCCTACAATGAGCAGTTCTTC
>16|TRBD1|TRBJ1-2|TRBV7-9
CASSLGDRGLNYGYTF
TGTGCCAGCAGCTTGGGCGACAGGGGCCTTAACTATGGCTACACCTTC
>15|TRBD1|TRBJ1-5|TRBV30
CAWRSGTGGRQPQHF
TGTGCCTGGAGGTCTGGGACAGGGGGGAGACAGCCCCAGCATTTT
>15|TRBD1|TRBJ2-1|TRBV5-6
CASSLGDREDNEQFF
TGTGCCAGCAGCTTGGGGGACAGGGAGGACAATGAGCAGTTCTTC
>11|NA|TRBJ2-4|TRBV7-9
CASSLRNIQYF
TGTGCCAGCAGCTTACGGAACATTCAGTACTTC
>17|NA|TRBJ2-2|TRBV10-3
CAINNDREASNTGELFF
TGTGCCATCAACAATGACAGGGAGGCTTCAAACACCGGGGAGCTGTTTTTT
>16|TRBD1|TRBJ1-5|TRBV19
CASTAGPRDRWEPQHF
TGTGCCAGTACCGCCGGCCCCCGGGACAGGTGGGAGCCCCAGCATTTT
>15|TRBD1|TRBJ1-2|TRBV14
CASSQVQGVFYGYTF
TGTGCCAGCAGCCAAGTGCAGGGGGTATTCTATGGCTACACCTTC
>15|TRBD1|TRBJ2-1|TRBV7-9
CASSLVQGEVNEQFF
TGTGCCAGCAGCTTAGTGCAGGGGGAAGTAAATGAGCAGTTCTTC
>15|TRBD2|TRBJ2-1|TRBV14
CASSPAGGPYNEQFF
TGTGCCAGCAGCCCAGCGGGGGGGCCTTACAATGAGCAGTTCTTC
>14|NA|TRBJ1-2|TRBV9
CASSDQDSAYGYTF
TGTGCCAGCAGCGACCAGGACAGTGCCTATGGCTACACCTTC
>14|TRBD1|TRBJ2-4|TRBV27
CATDRTGQWDIQYF
TGTGCCACCGACCGGACAGGTCAGTGGGACATTCAGTACTTC
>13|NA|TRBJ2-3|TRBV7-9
CASSEGVADTQYF
TGTGCCAGCAGCGAGGGGGTAGCAGATACGCAGTATTTT
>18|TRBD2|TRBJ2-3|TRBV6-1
CASSGPRLAGALTDTQYF
TGTGCCAGCAGTGGTCCCCGACTAGCGGGGGCACTCACAGATACGCAGTATTTT